The TCR beta chain described here comes from a study of radiotherapy plus CTLA-4 blockade in lung cancer. At the level of the study: An objective response was seen in roughly 20% of patients, and disease control in less than 35%.

The CDR3 extends over 13 amino acids. Germline V gene lookup returns CDR1 MDHEN and CDR2 SYDVKM. The ends were cut back, 3 bases at V and 2 bases at J, with 7 bases in the middle. Using immunoSEQ multiplex PCR, the repertoire was profiled, and TCRdb retains in-frame clones only, with some absent. The sample lists 71,000 or so clones, more than 75% occurring once. The material was peripheral blood, obtained from a patient treated with radiotherapy plus ipilimumab. The TCR comes from a human donor with non-small cell lung cancer who had stable disease on radiotherapy plus ipilimumab. The V call is TRBV28, the J call TRBJ1-2, with a possible D match to TRBD1 (5 bases). The CDR3 nucleotides are TGTGCCAGCAGTTTTCGGGGGAACTATGGCTACACCTTC. It translates to CASSFRGNYGYTF.